Below, 14 T cell receptor beta chains from the same sample are listed, as sequenced in a study of shared clonotypes between healthy human individuals. Assay used: immunoSEQ multiplex PCR; TCRdb lists only in-frame clones, some missing. The sample yields roughly 2.1 million clones, roughly 91% seen once. Cells designated naive CD8 were CD45RO-negative and were positively selected for CCR7, with terminally differentiated effector memory CD45RA+ cells excluded. The sample comprised naive CD8+ T cells from PBMCs. The receptors shown here come from a man between 18 and 29 years old in good health. Some clones in this sample may be carry-over from other donors' samples.

This chain joins TRBV2 and TRBJ1-1; a possible D gene is TRBD1 (5 bases). The CDR3 is 11 residues long. Trimming took 9 bases from V and 4 from J, leaving 9 bases between them. Germline assignment: CDR1 SNHLY and CDR2 FYNNEI. The chain's CDR3 is CARGDGTEAFF. CDR3 nucleotides: TGTGCCAGGGGGGATGGCACTGAAGCTTTCTTT.

This clone appeared a single time. The CDR3 DNA is TGTGCCAGCAGCTCAGCCGGGACAGGATATAACTATGGCTACACCTTC. Translation: CASSSAGTGYNYGYTF. The chain carries TRBV7-9 and TRBJ1-2, with 8 bases identical to TRBD1. CDR1 SEHNR and CDR2 FQNEAQ come from the germline V gene (reference sequence). The CDR3 runs 16 residues. Trimming took 4 bases from V and 1 from J; bases not matched to a gene: 8.

The rearrangement links TRBV5-5 to TRBJ1-2; the D gene is possibly TRBD1 (6 bases). CDR3 size: 14 residues. V gave up 7 bases and J gave up 2 bases, with 15 bases separating them. Per the germline V gene, CDR1 is SGHKS and CDR2 is YYEKEE (reference sequence). Here the CDR3 reads CASWAGVINYGYTF. The CDR3 DNA is TGTGCCAGCTGGGCAGGGGTTATCAACTATGGCTACACCTTC.

This chain joins TRBV7-9 and TRBJ2-2; D unresolved. Germline V gene lookup returns CDR1 SEHNR and CDR2 FQNEAQ (reference sequence). This CDR3 spans 14 amino acids. V gave up 5 bases and J gave up 6 bases, with 13 bases separating them. As DNA, the CDR3 is TGTGCCAGCAGCGTCCCCCCCCCAGCCGGGGAGCTGTTTTTT. Its protein is CASSVPPPAGELFF.

The V call is TRBV27, the J call TRBJ2-7; 8 bases are a match to TRBD2. Trimming at V came to 3 bases and at J to 6 bases, leaving 7 bases not matched to a gene. This CDR3 has 14 residues. Per the germline V gene, CDR1 is MNHEY and CDR2 is SMNVEV (reference sequence). CDR3 bases: TGTGCCAGCAGTTTTATGAGCGGGAGCCCCGAGCAGTACTTC. Protein product: CASSFMSGSPEQYF.

The V call is TRBV28, the J call TRBJ1-3; TRBD1 agrees at 7 bases. With V trimmed by 5 bases and J by 6 bases, 16 bases remained unmatched. The germline V gene has CDR1 MDHEN and CDR2 SYDVKM. CDR3 length: 17 residues. This CDR3 reads CASSVDGTVAGENTIYF. CDR3 bases: TGTGCCAGCAGTGTGGACGGGACAGTCGCCGGGGAAAACACCATATATTTT.

The sample holds a few counts of this clone. V gene TRBV15 combines with J gene TRBJ1-1, with unresolved D. Germline lookup yields CDR1 LNHNV and CDR2 YYDKDF (reference sequence). The CDR3 covers 11 residues. V dropped 8 bases and J dropped 7 bases, with 11 bases sitting between them. The CDR3 nucleotides read TGTGCCACCCGACTGTCGGATGAAGCTTTCTTT. Translated: CATRLSDEAFF.

The CDR3 loop is CASSQMTTTGTEFF. The CDR3 DNA follows: TGTGCCAGCAGCCAAATGACCACGACAGGGACGGAGTTCTTC. The chain recombines TRBV7-9 with TRBJ2-1, with TRBD1 matching 7 bases. Germline CDR1 is SEHNR and CDR2 is FQNEAQ (reference sequence). There are 14 residues in the CDR3. V lost 5 bases to trimming and J lost 14 bases; unmatched junction nucleotides: 15.

The chain couples TRBV11-2 to TRBJ1-1; no firm D call. V lost 5 bases and J 7 bases, leaving 8 bases between the germline ends. CDR1 is SGHAT, CDR2 FQNNGV, per germline. The CDR3 has 11 residues. In DNA, the CDR3 is TGTGCCAGCAGCCTGTGGGATGAAGCTTTCTTT. Its protein product is CASSLWDEAFF.

The chain couples TRBV27 to TRBJ2-5, with D uncertain. V was clipped by 4 bases and J by 5 bases, with 11 bases between them. The CDR3 has 13 amino acids. Germline V gene sequence: CDR1 MNHEY, CDR2 SMNVEV (reference sequence). In nucleotides, the CDR3 is TGTGCCAGCAGTTCAAGTGGGCGGGAGACCCAGTACTTC. Encoded protein: CASSSSGRETQYF.

V and J are TRBV27 and TRBJ2-7, with D tentatively TRBD1 or TRBD2 (5 bases each). The V and J ends lost 6 bases and 3 bases respectively, with 18 bases between them. This CDR3 spans 15 amino acids. Germline lookup yields CDR1 MNHEY and CDR2 SMNVEV (reference sequence). The CDR3 here is CASSLGTGEGYEQYF. In DNA form, the CDR3 reads TGTGCCAGCAGCTTGGGGACCGGAGAGGGCTACGAGCAGTACTTC.

V gene TRBV25-1 combines with J gene TRBJ1-2; a weak D match, TRBD1 (5 bases). V gave up 0 bases and J gave up 5 bases, with 13 bases separating them. Germline V gene sequence: CDR1 MGHDK, CDR2 SYGVNS. The CDR3 contains 15 residues. CDR3 DNA: TGTGCCAGCAGTGAATATGGGGCGAGTCTATATGGCTACACCTTC. This translates into CASSEYGASLYGYTF.

The chain couples TRBV6-5 to TRBJ1-2; D perhaps matches TRBD1 (6 bases). The CDR3 spans 15 residues. The germline V gene encodes CDR1 MNHEY and CDR2 SVGAGI. V lost 4 bases to trimming and J lost 4 bases, with 16 bases between them. As DNA, the CDR3 is TGTGCCAGCAGTTCTTACAGGGAGTCAATCTATGGCTACACCTTC. It specifies CASSSYRESIYGYTF.

V gene TRBV27 combines with J gene TRBJ2-5; D is tentatively TRBD1 or TRBD2 (5 bases each). CDR1 MNHEY and CDR2 SMNVEV come from the germline V gene (reference sequence). With 5 bases removed from V and 5 bases from J, the gap between germline ends came to 18 bases. This CDR3 comprises 15 residues. CDR3 DNA sequence: TGTGCCAGCAGTCACCCCGGGGCCCCCCCGGAGACCCAGTACTTC. Translated, it gives CASSHPGAPPETQYF.